Here is one T cell receptor (beta chain) with its context. No antigen is known for it. These data come from a study of T cells in narcolepsy. Study-wide background: Donors had narcolepsy type 1 or type 2, or were healthy controls.

The data were produced by immunoSEQ multiplex PCR, yet TCRdb's version contains in-frame clones alone and is incomplete. In the table there are over 25,000 clones, roughly 78% of which are singletons. General study points: Healthy controls reportedly lacked the autoreactive clonotypes serially found in patients' blood. No autoreactive T cell clone sequences appeared in some memory CD4+ repertoires. Autoreactive HCRT-specific and TRIB2-specific clonotypes were marked in same-patient CSF-versus-blood CD4+ comparisons.

The CDR3 runs to 13 residues. V lost 2 bases and J lost 1, with 5 bases in between. Germline V CDR1 and CDR2: SGHVS, FQNEAQ. Sequencing was carried out using memory (CD45RA-) CD4+ T cells from blood. The V gene is TRBV7-8, the J gene TRBJ1-1; D ambiguous. The receptor's source is a human donor in good health. CDR3 sequence (DNA): TGTGCCAGCAGCTTAAGAGAGAACACTGAAGCTTTCTTT. Residues: CASSLRENTEAFF.